Each of the 5 T cell receptor beta chains below was sequenced from the same sample in a study of blood T cell repertoires in COVID-19. TCRdb's copy holds only in-frame clones and misses some; the assay was immunoSEQ multiplex PCR. The profile shows 110,000 to 150,000 clones, approximately 88% of them singletons. The material sequenced was peripheral blood. The receptors were sampled from a woman aged 45-65 years with acute or convalescent COVID-19.

This chain uses TRBV30 with TRBJ1-1; the D is unclear. The CDR3 consists of 15 residues. Germline assignment: CDR1 GTSNPN and CDR2 SVGIG (reference sequence). V gave up 0 bases and J gave up 1 base, with 12 bases separating them. The CDR3 nucleotides read TGTGCCTGGAGTGTACTTGGACTATCGAACACTGAAGCTTTCTTT. Protein sequence: CAWSVLGLSNTEAFF.

The count of this clone is one. The rearrangement uses TRBV10-3 and TRBJ2-3; TRBD2 matches at 13 bases. In germline, CDR1 is ENHRY, CDR2 SYGVKD. The trim removed 5 bases at V and 0 bases at J, leaving 17 bases unmatched. The CDR3 is 21 residues long. The CDR3: CAISRGLGLTSGRQSTDTQYF. CDR3 bases: TGTGCCATCAGTCGGGGCTTGGGGTTGACTAGCGGGAGGCAGAGCACAGATACGCAGTATTTT.

V gene TRBV3-1 (or the pseudogene TRBV3-2) combines with J gene TRBJ1-2, with 9 bases identical to TRBD1. Germline V gives CDR1 LGHDT, CDR2 YNNKEL (reference sequence). The V segment lost 4 bases and the J segment 1 base; nucleotides outside the gene matches: 4. The CDR3 totals 15 residues. CDR3 coding DNA: TGTGCCAGCAGCCCACGACAGGGGGTTAACTATGGCTACACCTTC. Translation gives CASSPRQGVNYGYTF.

The rearrangement joins TRBV7-3 to TRBJ1-1; the D is unclear. V gave up 5 bases and J gave up 1 base, with 11 bases separating them. This CDR3 has 14 residues. Germline CDR1 and CDR2: SGHTA and FQGTGA. The CDR3 sequence is CASSPTGGNTEAFF. CDR3 nucleotide sequence: TGTGCCAGCAGCCCAACGGGAGGGAACACTGAAGCTTTCTTT.

A few counts support this clone. Distinct nucleotide sequences in the sample also encode this CDR3. J is TRBJ2-7 and V is TRBV7-9, with 9 bases that match TRBD1. J was trimmed by 3 bases and V by 6 bases; bases with no gene match: 3. Germline CDR1 and CDR2: SEHNR and FQNEAQ (reference sequence). The CDR3 consists of 13 residues. The CDR3 DNA sequence: TGTGCCAGCAGACAGGGGGCAGGCTACGAGCAGTACTTC. It specifies CASRQGAGYEQYF.